This T cell receptor (beta chain) was observed in a study of blood T cell repertoires in COVID-19. On the study more broadly: Material from acute and convalescent COVID-19 was sourced from the United States, Italy and Spain. Sources were T cells, B-cell-depleted T cells, or PBMCs; the material itself was cDNA or gDNA.

Per the germline V gene, CDR1 is SGHKS and CDR2 is YYEKEE (reference sequence). V lost 4 bases and J lost 2, with 13 bases in between. The length of the CDR3 is 15 residues. Original methodology: Amplification from reference gene primers served as the basis for estimated nucleated cell counts. The assay was immunoSEQ multiplex PCR, and TCRdb's table has in-frame clones only and misses some. D and trimming were read from the DNA, whereas the V and J calls and clone size are those reported in that table. The table lists over 150,000 clones, about four fifths of them singletons, with 25% to 30% in the top ten.

The chain has TRBV5-5 and TRBJ1-5; D is perhaps TRBD1 (6 bases). The source is a woman aged 60 to 75 with acute or convalescent COVID-19. Source material: peripheral blood. The CDR3 sequence is CASSPRGAGNQPQHF. CDR3 bases: TGTGCCAGCAGCCCCAGGGGCGCGGGCAATCAGCCCCAGCATTTT.